A single sample is the source of the 17 T cell receptor beta chains below, sequenced in a study of cytomegalovirus exposure and HLA in healthy donors. PCR was performed using 60 Vbeta and 13 Jbeta primers. Generated by immunoSEQ multiplex PCR, the TCRdb table keeps only in-frame clones and is missing some. The sample carries around 97,000 clones, roughly 77% recorded once. Sequencing was done on a sample of PBMCs. These receptors were taken from a woman aged 18-29 years in good health and CMV-seropositive.

The gene calls are TRBV15 and TRBJ2-1; D not resolved. V shed 4 bases and J shed 2 bases, with 12 bases lying between them. This CDR3 comprises 15 residues. The germline gives CDR1 LNHNV, CDR2 YYDKDF (reference sequence). The CDR3 loop reads CATSTQESPYNEQFF. The CDR3 coding sequence is TGTGCCACCAGCACCCAGGAAAGCCCCTACAATGAGCAGTTCTTC.

The chain joins TRBV7-2 to TRBJ2-4, with TRBD2 identical over 8 bases. Trimming cost V 4 bases and J 11 bases; bases outside gene matches: 13. The CDR3 is 15 residues long. From germline, CDR1 is SGHTA and CDR2 FQGNSA. CDR3 protein: CASSSSGTRGVVQYF. The DNA of the CDR3 is TGTGCCAGCAGCTCCTCCGGGACTAGGGGTGTAGTTCAGTACTTC.

The chain joins TRBV7-3 to TRBJ2-5; 13 nucleotides match TRBD2. Germline V gene data show CDR1 as SGHTA and CDR2 as FQGTGA. The ends lost 5 bases at V and 4 bases at J; junction bases unmatched: 7. The CDR3 totals 16 residues. This CDR3 is CASSPGLAGVSETQYF. Written as DNA, the CDR3 is TGTGCCAGCAGCCCCGGACTAGCGGGGGTATCAGAGACCCAGTACTTC.

The gene calls are TRBV2 and TRBJ1-5; D unresolved. The V end lost 7 bases, the J end lost 3 bases, and 13 bases lay between the germline ends. CDR3 length equals 14 residues. From germline, CDR1 is SNHLY and CDR2 FYNNEI. The CDR3 nucleotides read TGTGCCAGCACCCCCCCTGGGCCCAATCAGCCCCAGCATTTT. It translates to CASTPPGPNQPQHF. The entire variable domain, with the rest obtained from reference TRBV2 and TRBJ1-5, is as follows: EPEVTQTPSHQVTQMGQEVILRCVPISNHLYFYWYRQILGQKVEFLVSFYNNEISEKSEIFDDQFSVERPDGSNFTLKIRSTKLEDSAMYFCASTPPGPNQPQHFGDGTRLSIL.

CDR3 region: CAWSVTGIYEQYF. The CDR3 coding sequence is TGTGCCTGGAGTGTTACAGGGATTTACGAGCAGTACTTC. This chain connects TRBV30 to TRBJ2-7; tentative D call: TRBD1 (6 bases). Germline loops: CDR1 GTSNPN, CDR2 SVGIG (reference sequence). The CDR3 length is 13 residues. V gave up 0 bases and J gave up 4 bases, with 10 bases separating them.

The DNA for the CDR3 is TGTGCCAGCAGTCCCATGGGACAGGACTATGGCTACACCTTC. This translates into CASSPMGQDYGYTF. The V call is TRBV27, the J call TRBJ1-2; 8 nucleotides agree with TRBD1. This CDR3 is 14 amino acids long. Trimming cost V 5 bases and J 3 bases; bases outside gene matches: 5. Germline loops: CDR1 MNHEY, CDR2 SMNVEV (reference sequence).

The chain carries TRBV6-1 and TRBJ2-2; 10 bases are a match to TRBD1. With 8 bases clipped from V and 7 bases from J, the junction kept 4 bases outside the gene matches. The CDR3 has 13 amino acids. CDR1 MNHNS and CDR2 SASEGT come from the germline V gene. The CDR3 DNA follows: TGTGCCAGCGGGGACAGGGGAGTCGGGGAGCTGTTTTTT. Translation: CASGDRGVGELFF.

The CDR3 spells CAWSVDGRGEQFF. DNA of the CDR3: TGTGCCTGGAGTGTCGACGGGAGAGGTGAGCAGTTCTTC. This chain links TRBV30 with TRBJ2-1; possible D gene TRBD2, 6 bases. Between the trimmed V and J ends, which lost 0 bases and 9 bases, there was a span of 12 bases. Per the germline V gene, CDR1 is GTSNPN and CDR2 is SVGIG (reference sequence). The CDR3 loop spans 13 amino acids.

As concerns this clone: Mismatch with germline at one junction end may stem from a read error. V gene TRBV7-7 combines with J gene TRBJ2-7, with 11 bases lining up with TRBD1. Germline V CDR1 and CDR2: SSHAT, FNYEAQ (reference sequence). The CDR3 extends over 15 amino acids. This CDR3 reads CASSPGTGGSYEQYF. DNA for the CDR3: TGTGCTAGCAGCCCCGGGACAGGGGGCTCCTACGAGCAGTACTTC. Together with reference TRBV7-7 and TRBJ2-7, the CDR3 gives the full variable domain: GAGVSQSPRYKVTKRGQDVTLRCDPISSHATLYWYQQALGQGPEFLTYFNYEAQPDKSGLPSDRFSAERPEGSISTLTIQRTEQRDSAMYRCASSPGTGGSYEQYFGPGTRLTVT.

For the CDR3, the DNA is TGTGCCAGCAGCTTAAGCTGGGAGGGAGGTGTCGACACTGAAGCTTTCTTT. Translating it yields CASSLSWEGGVDTEAFF. The chain is built from TRBV5-6 and TRBJ1-1; D is uncertain. The CDR3 spans 17 residues. Germline loops: CDR1 SGHDT, CDR2 YYEEEE. The V end lost 2 bases, the J end lost 3 bases, and 20 bases lay between the germline ends.

This clone was picked up a small number of times. The V gene is TRBV2, the J gene TRBJ2-7, with 8 bases lining up with TRBD1. The germline V gene has CDR1 SNHLY and CDR2 FYNNEI. CDR3 size: 14 residues. The J segment lost 1 base and the V segment lost 7 bases, leaving 6 bases of the junction unmatched. In DNA form, the CDR3 reads TGTGCCAGCACCGGGACAGGTCTTTCCTACGAGCAGTACTTC. Translated, it gives CASTGTGLSYEQYF.

The rearrangement joins TRBV13 to TRBJ2-7; tentative D call: TRBD1 (5 bases). Germline CDR1 reads PRHDT; CDR2 reads FYEKMQ (reference sequence). This CDR3 spans 14 amino acids. Trimming left V 4 bases short and J 3 bases short, with 13 bases between. DNA for the CDR3: TGTGCCAGCAGCTCCTTGACAGACCTCTACGAGCAGTACTTC. It translates to CASSSLTDLYEQYF.

The J gene is TRBJ1-4, the V gene TRBV29-1; TRBD1 matches at 10 bases. Unmatched junction bases numbered 6, after V lost 6 bases and J lost 5 bases. CDR1 and CDR2 from the germline V gene are SQVTM and ANQGSEA. The CDR3 length is 14 residues. CDR3 in DNA: TGCAGCGTGGGGGACAGGGGCCCGAATGAAAAACTGTTTTTT. It is translated as CSVGDRGPNEKLFF.

This chain uses TRBV9 with TRBJ2-5; 9 nucleotides line up with TRBD2. This CDR3 is 15 amino acids long. CDR1 is SGDLS and CDR2 is YYNGEE in the germline V gene. V trimming: 2 bases; J trimming: 4 bases; junction bases outside the gene matches: 6. CDR3 region: CASSVGGGAGETQYF. CDR3 nucleotide sequence: TGTGCCAGCAGCGTGGGCGGGGGGGCTGGAGAGACCCAGTACTTC.

This chain connects TRBV5-1 to TRBJ1-1; the D gene is possibly TRBD1 (6 bases). With 3 bases removed from V and 3 bases from J, the gap between germline ends came to 12 bases. Germline CDR1 is SGHRS and CDR2 is YFSETQ. The CDR3 sequence is 14 residues long. The CDR3 loop reads CASSSGTYDTEAFF. CDR3 bases: TGCGCCAGCAGCTCCGGGACATACGACACTGAAGCTTTCTTT.

Details on this clone: Compared with germline, one end of the junction differs, possibly owing to a read error. The chain recombines TRBV10-3 with TRBJ2-7; D possibly corresponds to TRBD1 (6 bases). Germline V CDR1 and CDR2: ENHRY, SYGVKD. The CDR3 is made up of 11 amino acids. The CDR3: CAISETGQPAF. The CDR3, as DNA: TGTGCCATCAGTGAGACGGGACAACCAGCCTTC.

The chain has TRBV27 and TRBJ1-1; D might be TRBD1 (6 bases). The CDR3 extends over 13 amino acids. CDR1 and CDR2 (germline): MNHEY, SMNVEV (reference sequence). Trimming pared 6 bases from V and 0 bases from J, leaving 8 bases between. The CDR3 nucleotides are TGTGCCAGCAGACAGGGCGTGAACACTGAAGCTTTCTTT. This encodes CASRQGVNTEAFF.